This T cell receptor (beta chain) came from a study of shared clonotypes between healthy human individuals. The study, taken as a whole, reports: Investigators expected sequencing depth to affect clonotype sharing among donors. Sampling used blood alone; tissue repertoires probably differ.

The run depth of the assay was deep. Some clones are missing from TCRdb's copy, which holds only in-frame ones; the method was immunoSEQ multiplex PCR. The sample holds 740,000 or so clones; around 73% are singletons and the top ten take under 2%. This clone was counted many times. Its antigen is not identified. Into CD45RA+ naive and CD45RA-negative memory subsets, the CD4+ cells were split. The source of this sequence is a woman in her 30s in good health. Sequenced input: memory CD4+ T cells sorted from blood. Described subset: CD45RA-negative fraction.

The chain's CDR3 is CASSLDLVLAANYGYTF. The CDR3 region has the DNA TGCGCCAGCAGCTTGGACTTAGTACTCGCAGCTAACTATGGCTACACCTTC. The chain recombines TRBV5-1 with TRBJ1-2; no clear D gene. Trimming took 0 bases from V and 0 from J, leaving 15 bases between them. Per the germline V gene, CDR1 is SGHRS and CDR2 is YFSETQ. This CDR3 contains 17 residues. The entire variable domain, with the rest obtained from reference TRBV5-1 and TRBJ1-2, is as follows: KAGVTQTPRYLIKTRGQQVTLSCSPISGHRSVSWYQQTPGQGLQFLFEYFSETQRNKGNFPGRFSGRQFSNSRSEMNVSTLELGDSALYLCASSLDLVLAANYGYTFGSGTRLTVV.